This section outlines one T cell receptor (beta chain) sequence together with its context. Its antigen remains unidentified. This sample is part of a study of T cell responses to AZD1222 COVID-19 vaccine. Libraries were prepared by immunoSEQ multiplex PCR; TCRdb keeps only in-frame clonotypes and omits some of them. Among 100,000 to 120,000 clones, 85% to 95% were seen once, and the ten largest hold roughly 7.8%. Trimming stripped 3 bases from V and 2 bases from J, with 7 bases between. Per germline, CDR1 ENHRY and CDR2 SYGVKD. CDR3 length: 13 residues. The study's findings and limits: Clonal diversity was possibly underestimated; the donors were predominantly white British and more often female.

The TCR originated in an adult in good health. The J gene is TRBJ2-5, the V gene TRBV10-3; no definite D call. The source material was peripheral blood, sampled on day 0 of AZD1222 vaccination. This CDR3 is CAISEHIQETQYF. DNA for the CDR3: TGTGCCATCAGTGAACACATTCAAGAGACCCAGTACTTC.